This T cell receptor (beta chain) originates from a study of T cell repertoires in cytomegalovirus infection. Findings of the study overall: HLA-C-restricted TCR beta clonotypes specific for CMV led the ex vivo response.

Note on this clonotype: Its antigen is not identified.

TCRdb ran MiXCR on the reads and lists one entry per CDR3 protein. The sample consists of 250,000 to 300,000 distinct CDR3 sequences, roughly a quarter of them appearing once. Germline CDR1 reads MNHEY; CDR2 reads SVGAGI. The CDR3 loop spans 15 amino acids. With 6 bases clipped from V and 2 bases from J, the junction kept 9 bases outside the gene matches. V gene TRBV6-5 combines with J gene TRBJ1-1, with 7 nucleotides matching TRBD1. This clonotype was obtained from a human donor in good health (CMV status not recorded). Some clones in this sample may be carry-over from other donors' samples. What was sequenced was PBMCs. CDR3 loop: CASRRDRLGNTEAFF. The DNA of the CDR3 is TGTGCCAGCAGAAGGGACAGACTTGGTAACACTGAAGCTTTCTTT.